The sequence of this T cell receptor beta chain was determined in a study of cytomegalovirus exposure and HLA in healthy donors. Germline CDR1 reads SQVTM; CDR2 reads ANQGSEA. The length of the CDR3 is 15 residues. Trimming took off 7 bases at V and 0 bases at J, with 13 bases between the two ends. The PCR used 60 Vbeta and 13 Jbeta primers. The protocol was immunoSEQ multiplex PCR, while the TCRdb copy is restricted to in-frame clones and leaves out a portion. The sample includes about 160,000 clones, around three quarters of them seen just once. Study-wide results and caveats: Presence/absence analyses took donor sequencing depth as roughly uniform. Among CMV-associated TCR beta chains, most appeared HLA-restricted in a later analysis.

Remarks on this clone: Its antigen is not known.

The sequencing sample was made of PBMCs. This sequence originates from a middle-aged man in good health and CMV-seronegative. This sequence joins TRBV29-1 and TRBJ2-6; D is unclear. The CDR3 reads CSAQADSSGANVLTF. DNA for the CDR3: TGCAGCGCCCAGGCTGATAGCTCTGGGGCCAACGTCCTGACTTTC.